Shown below are 21 T cell receptor beta chains from a single sample sequenced in a study of T cells of healthy individuals. TCRdb re-called the 5' RACE reads through MiXCR, storing one row per CDR3 protein. Counted here are approximately 58,000 distinct CDR3 sequences, over 12% occurring once; the ten biggest clones make up around 15%. These receptors were taken from a human donor in good health.

In its sample, this clonotype was seen many times. The genes are TRBV6-2 or TRBV6-3 and TRBJ1-1, with TRBD1 matching over 8 bases. V lost 2 bases to trimming and J lost 1 base; unmatched junction nucleotides: 6. The CDR3 spans 16 residues. Germline lookup yields CDR1 MNHEY and CDR2 SVGEGT. This CDR3 reads CASSYIQGARNTEAFF. The CDR3 bases are TGTGCCAGCAGTTACATCCAGGGGGCAAGGAACACTGAAGCTTTCTTT.

Many counts were recorded for this clonotype. This sequence joins TRBV7-9 and TRBJ2-7; tentative D call: TRBD2 (5 bases). Germline V lookup: CDR1 SEHNR, CDR2 FQNEAQ (reference sequence). The CDR3 has 15 amino acids. Trimming pared 7 bases from V and 3 bases from J, leaving 19 bases between. CDR3 coding DNA: TGTGCCAGCACCCCATGGGAGACTCCCGGCTACGAGCAGTACTTC. Amino acid sequence: CASTPWETPGYEQYF.

There are a few counts of this clonotype. The V gene is TRBV12-3 or TRBV12-4, the J gene TRBJ1-6, with 9 bases that match TRBD1. CDR3 length equals 13 residues. Trimming took 8 bases from V and 5 from J; bases not matched to a gene: 1. The CDR3 region has the DNA TGTGCCAGCGGGGACAGGGATAATTCACCCCTCCACTTT. Protein: CASGDRDNSPLHF.

The chain links TRBV7-8 to TRBJ1-2; D is undetermined. The CDR3 loop spans 15 amino acids. V was pared by 1 base and J by 7 bases, with 16 bases between. Germline V gives CDR1 SGHVS, CDR2 FQNEAQ. The CDR3: CASSLGAIPSSGYTF. The CDR3 DNA follows: TGTGCCAGCAGCTTAGGGGCCATCCCCTCCTCTGGCTACACCTTC. Looking up the rest from reference TRBV7-8 and TRBJ1-2 gives the full variable domain: GAGVSQSPRYKVAKRGQDVALRCDPISGHVSLFWYQQALGQGPEFLTYFQNEAQLDKSGLPSDRFFAERPEGSVSTLKIQRTQQEDSAVYLCASSLGAIPSSGYTFGSGTRLTVV.

This clonotype was picked up a small number of times. CDR3 residues: CASSLTSGLTGELFF. In nucleotides, the CDR3 is TGCGCCAGCAGCTTAACTAGCGGGCTCACCGGGGAGCTGTTTTTT. The V gene is TRBV5-1, the J gene TRBJ2-2, with 9 bases aligning to TRBD2. This CDR3 has 15 residues. CDR1 and CDR2 from the germline V gene are SGHRS and YFSETQ. V dropped 2 bases and J dropped 4; count of bases not matched to a gene: 3.

This clonotype has more than one count but fewer than ten. The chain links TRBV7-9 to TRBJ2-2; 11 bases fit TRBD1. Germline values: CDR1 SEHNR, CDR2 FQNEAQ (reference sequence). Losses at the gene ends were 5 bases for V and 5 bases for J; bases not matched to a gene: 4. The CDR3 runs to 15 residues. The CDR3 loop is CASSPGTGGTGELFF. Here the CDR3 DNA reads TGTGCCAGCAGCCCCGGGACAGGGGGAACCGGGGAGCTGTTTTTT.

This clonotype was picked up a small number of times. The CDR3 region is CASSERSWGTDTQYF. CDR3 bases: TGTGCCAGCAGTGAACGATCTTGGGGGACAGATACGCAGTATTTT. The V gene is TRBV6-1, the J gene TRBJ2-3, with D perhaps assigned TRBD1 or TRBD2 (5 bases each). V was pared by 2 bases and J by 3 bases, with 12 bases between. Germline CDR1 is MNHNS and CDR2 is SASEGT. The CDR3 has 15 amino acids.

Only a few counts were recorded for this clonotype. The rearrangement uses TRBV19 and TRBJ2-2, with D perhaps TRBD2 (6 bases). Germline-derived CDR1 and CDR2 are LNHDA and SQIVND (reference sequence). The CDR3 consists of 14 residues. V lost 7 bases and J lost 7, with 16 bases in between. The CDR3 coding sequence is TGTGCCAGTACCCGCGGAGGGTTTGGCGGGGAGCTGTTTTTT. Translating it yields CASTRGGFGGELFF. Together with reference TRBV19 and TRBJ2-2, the CDR3 gives the full variable domain: DGGITQSPKYLFRKEGQNVTLSCEQNLNHDAMYWYRQDPGQGLRLIYYSQIVNDFQKGDIAEGYSVSREKKESFPLTVTSAQKNPTAFYLCASTRGGFGGELFFGEGSRLTVL.

In its sample, this clonotype was seen once. The V gene is TRBV7-2, the J gene TRBJ2-7, with D possibly being TRBD1 or TRBD2 (6 bases each). Germline V gene data show CDR1 as SGHTA and CDR2 as FQGNSA. The CDR3 is made up of 15 amino acids. Trimming stripped 1 base from V and 0 bases from J, with 10 bases between. CDR3 loop: CASSLDGGLSYEQYF. The CDR3 DNA is TGTGCCAGCAGCTTAGACGGGGGCCTCTCCTACGAGCAGTACTTC.

The table lists this clonotype with many counts. The CDR3 coding sequence is TGTGCCAGCAGTTCTCTCAGGGCGGGGAAACTGTTTTTT. Amino acids: CASSSLRAGKLFF. V usage is TRBV6-5 and J usage is TRBJ1-4; a weak D match, TRBD1 (5 bases). The CDR3 sequence is 13 residues long. Germline CDR1 reads MNHEY; CDR2 reads SVGAGI. V was clipped by 4 bases and J by 11 bases, with 14 bases between them.

The rearrangement joins TRBV29-1 to TRBJ2-7, with 10 bases that match TRBD1. J gave up 5 bases and V 7 bases, and 11 bases lay outside the gene matches. This CDR3 is built from 14 residues. Per the germline V gene, CDR1 is SQVTM and CDR2 is ANQGSEA. The CDR3, as DNA: TGCAGCGCGTCAGTCGGGACAGGGGAGCACGAGCAGTACTTC. It specifies CSASVGTGEHEQYF.

The chain's CDR3 is CASSLVPNQPQHF. CDR3 nucleotide sequence: TGCGCCAGCAGCTTGGTACCCAATCAGCCCCAGCATTTT. V gene TRBV5-1 combines with J gene TRBJ1-5; D gene ambiguous. The CDR3 covers 13 residues. The ends were cut back, 0 bases at V and 3 bases at J, with 4 bases in the middle. Germline CDR1 SGHRS, CDR2 YFSETQ.

A few counts support this clonotype. This chain connects TRBV2 to TRBJ2-7; D gene ambiguous. Germline V gene lookup returns CDR1 SNHLY and CDR2 FYNNEI. V was pared by 2 bases and J by 2 bases, with 10 bases between. The CDR3 runs to 14 residues. CDR3 coding DNA: TGTGCCAGCAGTGAACAACCAGGACCCTACGAGCAGTACTTC. It is translated as CASSEQPGPYEQYF. The full variable domain, with the rest looked up from reference TRBV2 and TRBJ2-7, is EPEVTQTPSHQVTQMGQEVILRCVPISNHLYFYWYRQILGQKVEFLVSFYNNEISEKSEIFDDQFSVERPDGSNFTLKIRSTKLEDSAMYFCASSEQPGPYEQYFGPGTRLTVT.

This clonotype was counted many times. The chain uses TRBV30 and TRBJ1-2; D may be TRBD1 (6 bases). This CDR3 comprises 15 residues. Germline assignment: CDR1 GTSNPN and CDR2 SVGIG (reference sequence). Trimming shortened V by 2 bases and J by 2 bases, and 15 bases separated the two germline ends. The CDR3 DNA reads TGTGCCTGGAGTTTAGGACAGATTAACAACTATGGCTACACCTTC. Translation: CAWSLGQINNYGYTF.

The chain carries TRBV6-6 and TRBJ2-7; weak D call: TRBD1 (5 bases). This CDR3 contains 13 residues. From germline, CDR1 is MNHNY and CDR2 SVGAGI (reference sequence). V lost 6 bases, J lost 1 base, and 10 bases lay in between. The DNA for the CDR3 is TGTGCCAGCAGCCAAGGACATTCCTACGAGCAGTACTTC. The encoded protein is CASSQGHSYEQYF.

This clonotype was detected many times. The chain recombines TRBV4-2 with TRBJ2-2; D is possibly TRBD1 or TRBD2 (7 bases each). Trimming removed 0 bases from V and 4 bases from J, with 12 bases in between. CDR3 size: 16 residues. From germline, CDR1 is LGHNA and CDR2 YNFKEQ. This CDR3 reads CASSQDDREGTGELFF. CDR3 nucleotide sequence: TGTGCCAGCAGCCAAGATGACAGGGAGGGCACCGGGGAGCTGTTTTTT.

The chain combines TRBV20-1 with TRBJ2-3; 10 nucleotides align to TRBD2. CDR1 is DFQATT, CDR2 SNEGSKA, per germline (reference sequence). V was pared by 0 bases and J by 10 bases, with 7 bases of the junction left unmatched. The CDR3 is 14 residues long. The CDR3 loop is CSARDKASGSAQYF. CDR3 nucleotide sequence: TGCAGTGCTAGAGATAAGGCTAGCGGGAGTGCGCAGTATTTT.

The chain couples TRBV7-9 to TRBJ2-7; D is tentatively TRBD1 or TRBD2 (5 bases each). The V end was cut by 0 bases, the J end by 5 bases, with 8 bases between. There are 13 residues in the CDR3. Germline-derived CDR1 and CDR2 are SEHNR and FQNEAQ (reference sequence). For the CDR3, the DNA is TGTGCCAGCAGCTTAGCGTTGGGGGACGAGCAGTACTTC. This sequence encodes CASSLALGDEQYF. Filled out from reference TRBV7-9 and TRBJ2-7, the complete variable domain reads DTGVSQNPRHKITKRGQNVTFRCDPISEHNRLYWYRQTLGQGPEFLTYFQNEAQLEKSRLLSDRFSAERPKGSFSTLEIQRTEQGDSAMYLCASSLALGDEQYFGPGTRLTVT.

The rearrangement joins TRBV2 to TRBJ1-5, with D unresolved. Germline values: CDR1 SNHLY, CDR2 FYNNEI. Between the trimmed V and J ends, which lost 6 bases and 5 bases, there was a span of 8 bases. This CDR3 is built from 12 residues. The CDR3 reads CASRDGYQPQHF. CDR3 nucleotide sequence: TGTGCCAGCAGAGACGGATATCAGCCCCAGCATTTT.

This clonotype came up many times. CDR3 nucleotides: TGTGCCAGTGCGAATTCGGGCCACACAGATACGCAGTATTTT. Protein sequence: CASANSGHTDTQYF. V and J are TRBV19 and TRBJ2-3; no definite D call. Trimming stripped 8 bases from V and 2 bases from J, with 14 bases between. CDR3 length equals 14 residues. CDR1 LNHDA and CDR2 SQIVND come from the germline V gene (reference sequence).

This clonotype was seen a handful of times. The chain employs TRBV7-2 and TRBJ1-3; TRBD1 matches 10 bases. The V gene end was trimmed by 5 bases and the J gene end by 2 bases; junction bases not matched to a gene: 6. The germline CDR1 and CDR2 sequences are SGHTA and FQGNSA. This CDR3 comprises 16 residues. Here the CDR3 reads CASSDRTGGPGNTIYF. CDR3 bases: TGTGCCAGCAGCGATAGGACAGGGGGGCCTGGAAACACCATATATTTT. Combining the CDR3 with reference TRBV7-2 and TRBJ1-3 gives the whole variable domain GAGVSQSPSNKVTEKGKDVELRCDPISGHTALYWYRQSLGQGLEFLIYFQGNSAPDKSGLPSDRFSAERTGGSVSTLTIQRTQQEDSAVYLCASSDRTGGPGNTIYFGEGSWLTVV.